The 5 T cell receptor beta chains given below trace back to one sample, sequenced in a study of blood T cell repertoires in COVID-19 (dated by TCRdb to 2018 to 2021). The library was built by means of the immunoSEQ multiplex PCR assay. What TCRdb holds here is the immuneACCESS table cut down to in-frame rearrangements. Part of the clones is not present; checked against another copy, under half of the missing clones reflect an unresolved V gene, and the others are unexplained. Across this sample there are 180,000 or so clones, with 65% to 90% seen only once. The ten largest clonotypes hold roughly 8.2% of the sample. The sequencing input was peripheral blood. Receptors were obtained from a man aged 55 to 70 with acute or convalescent COVID-19.

Here the CDR3 reads CASSPTAPYEQYF. Here the CDR3 DNA reads TGTGCCAGCAGCCCGACAGCTCCCTACGAGCAGTACTTC. The rearrangement links TRBV4-2 to TRBJ2-7; maybe TRBD1 (5 bases). CDR3 size: 13 residues. Germline assignment: CDR1 LGHNA and CDR2 YNFKEQ. V gave up 4 bases and J gave up 2 bases, with 9 bases separating them.

The rearrangement joins TRBV5-4 to TRBJ2-1, with 8 nucleotides matching TRBD2. The germline CDR1 and CDR2 sequences are SGHNT and YYREEE (reference sequence). This CDR3 comprises 14 residues. Trimming removed 7 bases from V and 9 bases from J; junction bases left unmatched: 12. The CDR3 loop is CASGRNSGTGEQFF. The DNA for the CDR3 is TGTGCCAGCGGGCGAAATAGCGGGACGGGTGAGCAGTTCTTC.

V gene TRBV18 combines with J gene TRBJ1-2; perhaps TRBD1 as D (6 bases). Between the trimmed V and J ends, which lost 4 bases and 4 bases, there was a span of 22 bases. The CDR3 has 17 amino acids. Germline CDR1 and CDR2: KGHSH and LQKENI. The CDR3 reads CASSLLGTRVSFYGYTF. For the CDR3, the DNA is TGTGCCAGCTCACTCCTGGGGACAAGAGTATCGTTCTATGGCTACACCTTC.

The chain employs TRBV5-1 and TRBJ1-1; TRBD1 aligns across 11 bases. Germline values: CDR1 SGHRS, CDR2 YFSETQ. With 4 bases clipped from V and 1 base from J, the junction kept 6 bases outside the gene matches. This CDR3 comprises 16 residues. The CDR3 region is CASSPWTGGENTEAFF. CDR3 nucleotides: TGCGCCAGCAGCCCATGGACAGGGGGCGAGAACACTGAAGCTTTCTTT.

The chain combines TRBV2 with TRBJ1-1, with 8 bases that match TRBD1. V dropped 8 bases and J dropped 4; count of bases not matched to a gene: 6. The CDR3 is 13 amino acids. Looked up from germline, CDR1 is SNHLY and CDR2 is FYNNEI. The CDR3 nucleotides read TGTGCCAGCGGCTCCGACAGGGGCACTGAAGCTTTCTTT. This codes for CASGSDRGTEAFF. The full variable domain, completed using reference TRBV2 and TRBJ1-1, is EPEVTQTPSHQVTQMGQEVILRCVPISNHLYFYWYRQILGQKVEFLVSFYNNEISEKSEIFDDQFSVERPDGSNFTLKIRSTKLEDSAMYFCASGSDRGTEAFFGQGTRLTVV.